One and the same sample provided the 11 T cell receptor beta chains below, sequenced in a study of blood T cell repertoires in COVID-19. Data came from immunoSEQ multiplex PCR; TCRdb stores just in-frame clones and leaves some out. This sample has 200,000 to 250,000 clones; around 84% occur once, and the top ten carry over 2.5%. What was sequenced was peripheral blood. The source is a middle-aged man who had recovered from COVID-19.

This clone occurred a few times. Here the CDR3 reads CATRQGLNTEAFF. The CDR3 coding sequence is TGTGCCACTCGACAGGGCTTGAACACTGAAGCTTTCTTT. The genes are TRBV15 and TRBJ1-1; TRBD1 matches 7 bases. CDR3 length: 13 residues. Trimming took 9 bases from V and 0 from J; bases not matched to a gene: 4. Germline CDR1 LNHNV, CDR2 YYDKDF (reference sequence).

The chain employs TRBV6-5 and TRBJ2-7, with 9 bases identical to TRBD1. The CDR3 is 13 residues long. Trimming cost V 4 bases and J 7 bases; bases outside gene matches: 5. CDR1 is MNHEY and CDR2 is SVGAGI in the germline V gene. This chain's CDR3 is CASSWGQGQEQYF. DNA of the CDR3: TGTGCCAGCAGTTGGGGACAGGGACAAGAGCAGTACTTC.

The J gene is TRBJ2-1, the V gene TRBV5-1; 8 bases map to TRBD1. V gave up 6 bases and J gave up 7 bases; unmatched junction bases: 9. The CDR3 loop spans 14 amino acids. CDR1 and CDR2 (germline): SGHRS, YFSETQ. The chain's CDR3 is CASTMGQVINEQFF. The DNA of the CDR3 is TGCGCCAGCACTATGGGACAGGTCATAAATGAGCAGTTCTTC.

This clone was observed a few times. The chain recombines TRBV5-1 with TRBJ1-6; 7 bases line up with TRBD1. J lost 3 bases, V lost 7 bases, and 10 bases had no gene match. The CDR3 extends over 16 amino acids. Germline V gene data show CDR1 as SGHRS and CDR2 as YFSETQ. The CDR3 DNA is TGCGCCAGCGCTGATGGGACAGACCTCTATAATTCACCCCTCCACTTT. Translating it yields CASADGTDLYNSPLHF.

V is TRBV6-5 and J is TRBJ2-7; 8 bases are shared with TRBD1. Germline V gene lookup returns CDR1 MNHEY and CDR2 SVGAGI. The CDR3 covers 14 residues. V lost 6 bases to trimming and J lost 5 bases; unmatched junction nucleotides: 9. The CDR3, as DNA: TGTGCCAGCAGCACTGCAGGGGGCATAAACGAGCAGTACTTC. Encoded protein: CASSTAGGINEQYF.

This clone was counted only a few times. J is TRBJ1-5 and V is TRBV27; no clear D. CDR1 is MNHEY and CDR2 is SMNVEV in the germline V gene (reference sequence). This CDR3 spans 15 amino acids. V was cut by 1 base and J by 4 bases, with 11 bases left in between. The CDR3 sequence is CASSLLAGLNQPQHF. The DNA of the CDR3 is TGTGCCAGCAGTTTATTGGCAGGACTTAATCAGCCCCAGCATTTT.

The gene calls are TRBV10-2 and TRBJ2-5; D unresolved. The V end was cut by 6 bases, the J end by 4 bases, with 12 bases between. Per germline, CDR1 WSHSY and CDR2 SAAADI. The CDR3 has 13 amino acids. The DNA of the CDR3 is TGCGCCAGCAGGCAGACGAGGATAGAGACCCAGTACTTC. This codes for CASRQTRIETQYF.

This clone appeared a single time. CDR3 sequence: CASSAQGNEQFF. The CDR3 bases are TGTGCCAGCAGCGCCCAGGGCAATGAGCAGTTCTTC. This chain connects TRBV4-2 to TRBJ2-1; tentative D call: TRBD1 (5 bases). The V and J ends lost 5 bases and 6 bases respectively, with 8 bases between them. Germline CDR1 and CDR2: LGHNA and YNFKEQ. The CDR3 is 12 residues long.

This clone was seen more than once but under ten times. The chain combines TRBV27 with TRBJ1-1; D possibly corresponds to TRBD1 (6 bases). The CDR3 contains 18 residues. Between the trimmed V and J ends, which lost 3 bases and 1 base, there was a span of 21 bases. In germline, CDR1 is MNHEY, CDR2 SMNVEV (reference sequence). CDR3 amino acids: CASSFRVQGAWANTEAFF. As DNA, the CDR3 is TGTGCCAGCAGTTTTAGGGTACAGGGAGCGTGGGCGAACACTGAAGCTTTCTTT.

This clone has only one observation. The V call is TRBV19, the J call TRBJ2-5, with 11 positions matching TRBD2. The CDR3 is made up of 17 amino acids. Trimming took 1 base from V and 0 from J; bases not matched to a gene: 4. Per the germline V gene, CDR1 is LNHDA and CDR2 is SQIVND (reference sequence). The CDR3 DNA reads TGTGCCAGTAGTATAGTGGGGACTAGCGGTAACCAAGAGACCCAGTACTTC. Encoded protein: CASSIVGTSGNQETQYF.

The chain uses TRBV5-8 and TRBJ2-7; 10 bases align to TRBD2. The CDR3 loop spans 17 amino acids. V trimming: 0 bases; J trimming: 0 bases; junction bases outside the gene matches: 6. The germline CDR1 and CDR2 sequences are SGHTS and YDEGEE. CDR3 bases: TGTGCCAGCAGCTTGGAGGGACTAGCGAAAAGCTCCTACGAGCAGTACTTC. Translation: CASSLEGLAKSSYEQYF.